This TCR beta chain appears in the sequencing data of a study of blood T cell repertoires in COVID-19. Trimming took 0 bases from V and 3 from J, leaving 8 bases between them. CDR1 and CDR2 from the germline V gene are MNHNS and SASEGT. The CDR3 is 14 residues long. Profiling relied on immunoSEQ multiplex PCR, and the TCRdb table lists in-frame clones only, not all of them. This sample has some 110,000 clones, with 86% found just once. Specimen: peripheral blood. This clonotype was sampled from a man aged 35 to 55 with acute or convalescent COVID-19. V is TRBV6-1 and J is TRBJ1-2; D is uncertain. The CDR3 nucleotides are TGTGCCAGCAGTGAAGCGCACGTAGACTATGGCTACACCTTC. It is translated as CASSEAHVDYGYTF.